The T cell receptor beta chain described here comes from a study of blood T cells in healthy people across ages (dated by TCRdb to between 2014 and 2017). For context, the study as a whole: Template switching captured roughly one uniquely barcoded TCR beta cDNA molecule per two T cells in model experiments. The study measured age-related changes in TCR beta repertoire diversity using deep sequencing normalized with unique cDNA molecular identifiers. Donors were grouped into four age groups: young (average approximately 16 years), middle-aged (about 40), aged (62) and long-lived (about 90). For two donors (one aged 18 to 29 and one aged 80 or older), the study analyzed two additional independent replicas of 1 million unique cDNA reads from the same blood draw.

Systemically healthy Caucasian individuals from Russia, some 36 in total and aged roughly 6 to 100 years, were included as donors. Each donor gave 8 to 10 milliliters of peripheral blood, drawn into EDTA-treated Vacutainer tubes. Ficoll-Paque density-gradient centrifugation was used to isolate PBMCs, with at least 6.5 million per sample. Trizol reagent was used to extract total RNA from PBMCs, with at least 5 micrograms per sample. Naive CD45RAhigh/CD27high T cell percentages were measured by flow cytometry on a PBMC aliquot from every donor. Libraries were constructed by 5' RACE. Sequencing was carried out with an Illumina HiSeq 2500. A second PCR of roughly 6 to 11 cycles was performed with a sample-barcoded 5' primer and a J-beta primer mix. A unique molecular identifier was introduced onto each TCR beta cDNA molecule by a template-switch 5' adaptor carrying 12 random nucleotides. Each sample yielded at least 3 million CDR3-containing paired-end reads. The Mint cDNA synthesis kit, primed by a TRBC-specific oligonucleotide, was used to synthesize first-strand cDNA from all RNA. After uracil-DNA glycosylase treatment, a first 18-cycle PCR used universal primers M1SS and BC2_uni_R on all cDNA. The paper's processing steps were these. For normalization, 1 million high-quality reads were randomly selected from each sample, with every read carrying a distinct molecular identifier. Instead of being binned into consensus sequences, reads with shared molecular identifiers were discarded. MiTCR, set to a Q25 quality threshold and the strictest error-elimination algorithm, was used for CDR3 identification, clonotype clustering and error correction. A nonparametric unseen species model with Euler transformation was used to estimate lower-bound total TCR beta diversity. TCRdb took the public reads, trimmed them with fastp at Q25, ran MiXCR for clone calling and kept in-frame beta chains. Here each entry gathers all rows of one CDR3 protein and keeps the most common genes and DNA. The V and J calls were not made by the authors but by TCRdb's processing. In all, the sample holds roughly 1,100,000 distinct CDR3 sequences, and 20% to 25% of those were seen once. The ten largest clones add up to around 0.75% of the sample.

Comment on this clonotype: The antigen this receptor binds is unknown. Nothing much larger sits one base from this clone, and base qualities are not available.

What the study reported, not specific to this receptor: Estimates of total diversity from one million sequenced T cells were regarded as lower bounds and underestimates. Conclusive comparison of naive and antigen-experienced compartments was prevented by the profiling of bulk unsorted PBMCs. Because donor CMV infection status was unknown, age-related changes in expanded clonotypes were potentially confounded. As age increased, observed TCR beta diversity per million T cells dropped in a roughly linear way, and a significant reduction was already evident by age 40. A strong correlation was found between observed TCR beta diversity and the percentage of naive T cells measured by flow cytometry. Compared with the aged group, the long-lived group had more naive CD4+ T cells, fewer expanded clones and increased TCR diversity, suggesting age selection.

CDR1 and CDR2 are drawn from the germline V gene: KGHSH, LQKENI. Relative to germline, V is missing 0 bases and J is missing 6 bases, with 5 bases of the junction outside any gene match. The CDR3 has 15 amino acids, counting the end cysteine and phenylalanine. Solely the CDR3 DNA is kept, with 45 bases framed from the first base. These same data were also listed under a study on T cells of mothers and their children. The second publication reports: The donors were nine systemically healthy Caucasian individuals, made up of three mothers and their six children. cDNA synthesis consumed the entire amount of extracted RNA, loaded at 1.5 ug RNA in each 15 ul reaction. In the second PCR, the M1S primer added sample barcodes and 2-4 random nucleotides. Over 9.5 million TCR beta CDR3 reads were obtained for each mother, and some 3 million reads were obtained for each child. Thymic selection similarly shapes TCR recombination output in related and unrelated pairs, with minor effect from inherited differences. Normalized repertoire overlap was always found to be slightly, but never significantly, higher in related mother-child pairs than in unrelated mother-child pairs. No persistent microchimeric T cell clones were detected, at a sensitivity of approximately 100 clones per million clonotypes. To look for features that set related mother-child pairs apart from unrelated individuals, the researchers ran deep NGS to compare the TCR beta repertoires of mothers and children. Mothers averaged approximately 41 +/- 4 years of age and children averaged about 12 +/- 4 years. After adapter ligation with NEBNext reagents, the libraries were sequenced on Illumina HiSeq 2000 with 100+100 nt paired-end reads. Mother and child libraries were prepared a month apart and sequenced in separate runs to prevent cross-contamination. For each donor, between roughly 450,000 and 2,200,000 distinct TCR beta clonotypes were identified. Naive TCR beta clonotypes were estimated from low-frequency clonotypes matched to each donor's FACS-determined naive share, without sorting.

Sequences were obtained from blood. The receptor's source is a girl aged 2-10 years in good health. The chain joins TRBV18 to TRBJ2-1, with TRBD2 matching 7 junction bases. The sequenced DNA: TGTGCCAGCTCACCACCGGAAGAGCGGGGCAATGAGCAGTTCTTC. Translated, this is CASSPPEERGNEQFF.